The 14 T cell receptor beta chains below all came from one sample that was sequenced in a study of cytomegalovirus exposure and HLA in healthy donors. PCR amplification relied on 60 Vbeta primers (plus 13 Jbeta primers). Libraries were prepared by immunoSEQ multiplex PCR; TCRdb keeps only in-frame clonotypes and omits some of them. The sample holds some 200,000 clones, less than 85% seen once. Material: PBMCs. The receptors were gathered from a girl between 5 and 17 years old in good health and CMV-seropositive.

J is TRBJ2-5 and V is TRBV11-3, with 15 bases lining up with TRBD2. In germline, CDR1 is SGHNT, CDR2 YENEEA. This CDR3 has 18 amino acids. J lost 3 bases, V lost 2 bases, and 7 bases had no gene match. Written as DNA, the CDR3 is TGTGCCAGCAGCTTATACCCCGGACTAGCGGGGGGGAAAGAGACCCAGTACTTC. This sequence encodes CASSLYPGLAGGKETQYF.

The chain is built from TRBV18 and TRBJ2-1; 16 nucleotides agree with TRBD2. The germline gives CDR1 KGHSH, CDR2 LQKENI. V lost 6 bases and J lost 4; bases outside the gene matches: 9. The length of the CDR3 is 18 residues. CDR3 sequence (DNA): TGTGCCAGCTCGTCGGGACTAGCGGGGGGGAAGAAGTACAATGAGCAGTTCTTC. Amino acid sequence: CASSSGLAGGKKYNEQFF.

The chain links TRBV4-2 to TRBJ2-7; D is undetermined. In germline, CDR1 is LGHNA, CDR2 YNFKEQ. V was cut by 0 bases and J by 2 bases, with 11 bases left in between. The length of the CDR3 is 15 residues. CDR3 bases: TGTGCCAGCAGCCAAGATCTTAACAACCCCTACGAGCAGTACTTC. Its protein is CASSQDLNNPYEQYF.

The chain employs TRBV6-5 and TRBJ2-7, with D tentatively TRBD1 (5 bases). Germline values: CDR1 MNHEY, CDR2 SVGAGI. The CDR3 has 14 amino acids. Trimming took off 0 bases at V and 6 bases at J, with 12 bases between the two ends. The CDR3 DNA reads TGTGCCAGCAGTTACTCAGGCAGGGTTGGCGAGCAGTACTTC. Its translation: CASSYSGRVGEQYF.

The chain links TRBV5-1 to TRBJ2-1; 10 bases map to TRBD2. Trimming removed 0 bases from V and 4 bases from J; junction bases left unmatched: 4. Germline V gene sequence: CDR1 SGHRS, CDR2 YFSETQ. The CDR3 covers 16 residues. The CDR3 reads CASSLASGGSYNEQFF. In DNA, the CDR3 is TGCGCCAGCAGCTTGGCTAGCGGGGGATCATACAATGAGCAGTTCTTC.

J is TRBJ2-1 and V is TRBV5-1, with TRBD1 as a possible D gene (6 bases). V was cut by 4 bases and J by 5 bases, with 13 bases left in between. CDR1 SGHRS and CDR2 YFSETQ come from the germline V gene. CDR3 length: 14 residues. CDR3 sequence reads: CASSRQANNNEQFF. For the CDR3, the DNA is TGCGCCAGCAGCCGACAGGCGAATAACAATGAGCAGTTCTTC.

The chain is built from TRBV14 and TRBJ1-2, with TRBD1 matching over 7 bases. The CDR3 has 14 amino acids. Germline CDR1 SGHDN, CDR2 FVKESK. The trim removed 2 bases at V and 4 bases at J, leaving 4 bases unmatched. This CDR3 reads CASSQNRDSYGYTF. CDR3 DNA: TGTGCCAGCAGCCAAAACCGGGACAGCTATGGCTACACCTTC.

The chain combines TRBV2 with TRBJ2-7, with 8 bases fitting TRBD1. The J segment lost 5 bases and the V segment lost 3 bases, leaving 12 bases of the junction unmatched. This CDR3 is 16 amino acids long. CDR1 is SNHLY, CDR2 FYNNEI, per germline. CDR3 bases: TGTGCCAGCAGTGAGGTCCTTATTGGGACAGGAAACGAGCAGTACTTC. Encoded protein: CASSEVLIGTGNEQYF.

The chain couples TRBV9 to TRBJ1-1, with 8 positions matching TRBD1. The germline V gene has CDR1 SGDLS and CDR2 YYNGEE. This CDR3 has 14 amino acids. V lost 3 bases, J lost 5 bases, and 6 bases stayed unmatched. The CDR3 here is CASSGGQGGTEAFF. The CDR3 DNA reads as TGTGCCAGCAGCGGCGGACAGGGCGGTACTGAAGCTTTCTTT.

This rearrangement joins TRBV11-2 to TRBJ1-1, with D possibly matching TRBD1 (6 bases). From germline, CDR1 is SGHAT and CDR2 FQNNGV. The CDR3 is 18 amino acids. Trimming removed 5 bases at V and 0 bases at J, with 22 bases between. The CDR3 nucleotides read TGTGCCAGCAGCCAGACAGCCTCGATGTACAGGGTGAACACTGAAGCTTTCTTT. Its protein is CASSQTASMYRVNTEAFF.

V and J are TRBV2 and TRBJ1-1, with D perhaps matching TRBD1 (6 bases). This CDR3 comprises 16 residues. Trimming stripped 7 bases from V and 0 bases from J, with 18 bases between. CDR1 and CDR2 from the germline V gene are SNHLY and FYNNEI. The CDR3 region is CASTPQGRLMNTEAFF. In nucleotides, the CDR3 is TGTGCCAGCACCCCCCAGGGGAGATTAATGAACACTGAAGCTTTCTTT. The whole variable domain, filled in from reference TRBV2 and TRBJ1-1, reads EPEVTQTPSHQVTQMGQEVILRCVPISNHLYFYWYRQILGQKVEFLVSFYNNEISEKSEIFDDQFSVERPDGSNFTLKIRSTKLEDSAMYFCASTPQGRLMNTEAFFGQGTRLTVV.

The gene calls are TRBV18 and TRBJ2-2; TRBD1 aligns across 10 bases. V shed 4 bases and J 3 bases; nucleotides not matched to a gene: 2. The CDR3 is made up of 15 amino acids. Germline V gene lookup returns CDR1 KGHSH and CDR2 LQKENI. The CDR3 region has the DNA TGTGCCAGCTCACTAGGGACAGGGGACACCGGGGAGCTGTTTTTT. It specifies CASSLGTGDTGELFF.

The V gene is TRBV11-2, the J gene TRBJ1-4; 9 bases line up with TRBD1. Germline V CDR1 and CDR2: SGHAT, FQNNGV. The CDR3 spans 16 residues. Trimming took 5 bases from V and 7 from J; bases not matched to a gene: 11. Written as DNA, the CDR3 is TGTGCCAGCAGCCCGAACAGGGGGCAAGCGGGTGAAAAACTGTTTTTT. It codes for CASSPNRGQAGEKLFF.

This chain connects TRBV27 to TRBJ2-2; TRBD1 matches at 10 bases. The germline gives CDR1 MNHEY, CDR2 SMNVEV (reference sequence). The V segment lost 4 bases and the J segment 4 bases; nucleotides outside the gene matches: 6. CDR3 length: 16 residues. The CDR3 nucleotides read TGTGCCAGCAGTTCAGGACAGGGGGTCGGCACCGGGGAGCTGTTTTTT. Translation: CASSSGQGVGTGELFF.